The clone carrying this TCR beta chain was seen many times. What it binds is not known. V lost 7 bases and J lost 5, with 14 bases in between. The CDR3 totals 13 residues. The V gene's germline CDR1 is MDHEN and CDR2 SYDVKM. Molecular barcoded adaptors covering alpha/delta and beta/gamma chains were used on approximately 400 ng RNA. From the reads, TCRdb called clonotypes with MiXCR, one entry per CDR3 protein. The table includes tens of thousands of distinct CDR3 sequences, roughly 18% detected once. This entry is derived from a study of read filtering for tumor transcriptome and immune sequencing. In the study overall: Patients were approximately 18 male and about 15 female, mean age around 70 years, range about 45 to 85.

Study-level findings and limits: RNA-seq captured clonotypes less deeply and reliably than IR-seq.

The chain joins TRBV28 to TRBJ2-5; a possible D gene is TRBD2 (5 bases). What was sequenced was a population of CD138-negative cells sorted from bone marrow. The receptor was isolated from a donor aged 40 or over with multiple myeloma. The CDR3 region has the DNA TGTGCCAGCATGGAGGCTCTAAAGGAGACCCAGTACTTC. Amino acid sequence: CASMEALKETQYF.